Presented here are 32 T cell receptor beta chains from one specimen sequenced in a study of T cell responses to AZD1222 COVID-19 vaccine. Method: immunoSEQ multiplex PCR; TCRdb's copy keeps in-frame clones and lacks some. The table shows 150,000 to 180,000 clones, with about 92% occurring only once. The sample consisted of peripheral blood, taken on day 0 of AZD1222 vaccination. These receptors were collected from an adult in good health.

This chain links TRBV5-1 with TRBJ1-2, with a tentative D call TRBD1 (5 bases). V was clipped by 0 bases and J by 4 bases, with 13 bases between them. The CDR3 has 15 residues. Germline V gene lookup returns CDR1 SGHRS and CDR2 YFSETQ. The CDR3 loop is CASSLGGSLGYGYTF. The CDR3 DNA is TGCGCCAGCAGCTTGGGGGGGAGTCTCGGCTATGGCTACACCTTC.

The V gene is TRBV28, the J gene TRBJ1-6, with 10 bases matching TRBD1. This CDR3 comprises 15 residues. After removal of 5 bases from V and 8 bases from J, the junction contained 6 bases not matched to a gene. The germline CDR1 and CDR2 sequences are MDHEN and SYDVKM. Here the CDR3 reads CASSPRDRGHSPLHF. DNA of the CDR3: TGTGCCAGCAGTCCCCGGGACAGGGGACATTCACCCCTCCACTTT.

The V gene is TRBV5-1, the J gene TRBJ2-5; the match to TRBD1 covers 10 bases. The CDR3 totals 18 residues. V lost 0 bases, J lost 5 bases, and 13 bases stayed unmatched. Germline V CDR1 and CDR2: SGHRS, YFSETQ. CDR3 region: CASSLAYRDRGWGETQYF. The CDR3 DNA is TGCGCCAGCAGCTTGGCTTACCGGGACAGGGGCTGGGGCGAGACCCAGTACTTC.

This clone appeared many times. The genes are TRBV11-3 and TRBJ2-7, with D hard to call. Trimming pared 0 bases from V and 4 bases from J, leaving 10 bases between. The CDR3 runs 14 residues. Germline lookup yields CDR1 SGHNT and CDR2 YENEEA. The CDR3, as DNA: TGTGCCAGCAGCTTAGAAGTAGACCGATACGAGCAGTACTTC. Translating gives CASSLEVDRYEQYF. Full variable domain (outside the CDR3, taken from reference TRBV11-3 and TRBJ2-7): EAGVVQSPRYKIIEKKQPVAFWCNPISGHNTLYWYLQNLGQGPELLIRYENEEAVDDSQLPKDRFSAERLKGVDSTLKIQPAELGDSAVYLCASSLEVDRYEQYFGPGTRLTVT.

This clone occurred a few times. V gene TRBV29-1 combines with J gene TRBJ1-2; weak D call: TRBD1 (5 bases). V lost 3 bases, J lost 2 bases, and 7 bases lay in between. This CDR3 spans 12 amino acids. Germline V CDR1 and CDR2: SQVTM, ANQGSEA. CDR3 loop: CSVDGGNYGYTF. Written as DNA, the CDR3 is TGCAGCGTTGATGGGGGGAACTATGGCTACACCTTC.

To note about this clone: The same CDR3 can be traced to other DNA sequences in this sample. The chain couples TRBV9 to TRBJ1-1; D gene unclear. Germline V gives CDR1 SGDLS, CDR2 YYNGEE. CDR3 length: 13 amino acids. V lost 0 bases and J lost 1, with 4 bases in between. This CDR3 is CASSVERNTEAFF. The CDR3 DNA is TGTGCCAGCAGCGTAGAGCGGAACACTGAAGCTTTCTTT.

The J gene is TRBJ1-3, the V gene TRBV30; TRBD1 might be the D (5 bases). Trimming shortened V by 4 bases and J by 0 bases, and 10 bases separated the two germline ends. Germline lookup yields CDR1 GTSNPN and CDR2 SVGIG (reference sequence). The CDR3 runs to 14 residues. The CDR3 nucleotides read TGTGCCTGGACCCAGGGTTTCTCTGGAAACACCATATATTTT. This codes for CAWTQGFSGNTIYF.

The chain combines TRBV6-5 with TRBJ2-3; no firm D call. The CDR3 sequence is 12 residues long. CDR1 MNHEY and CDR2 SVGAGI come from the germline V gene. The ends were cut back, 4 bases at V and 4 bases at J, with 6 bases in the middle. The CDR3 DNA sequence: TGTGCCAGCAGTTCACAAGCAGATACGCAGTATTTT. Its protein is CASSSQADTQYF.

The chain employs TRBV27 and TRBJ2-5; TRBD2 matches at 7 bases. Trimming removed 6 bases from V and 4 bases from J; junction bases left unmatched: 8. CDR1 and CDR2 from the germline V gene are MNHEY and SMNVEV (reference sequence). The length of the CDR3 is 14 residues. This CDR3 is CASRTIAGRETQYF. Here the CDR3 DNA reads TGTGCCAGCAGGACAATAGCGGGCCGAGAGACCCAGTACTTC.

The rearrangement joins TRBV3-1 (or the pseudogene TRBV3-2) to TRBJ1-2, with 7 positions matching TRBD1. Germline trimming cut 5 bases from V and 3 bases from J; bases unmatched to any gene: 9. The CDR3 contains 15 residues. The germline V gene has CDR1 LGHDT and CDR2 YNNKEL (reference sequence). The CDR3 bases are TGTGCCAGCAGCTACCGACAGGGTGGGGACTATGGCTACACCTTC. This sequence encodes CASSYRQGGDYGYTF.

V usage is TRBV7-2 and J usage is TRBJ1-5, with 10 nucleotides matching TRBD1. Germline values: CDR1 SGHTA, CDR2 FQGNSA. The CDR3 length is 18 residues. With V trimmed by 1 base and J by 3 bases, 9 bases remained unmatched. This CDR3 is CASSLGTGGEGVNQPQHF. CDR3 in DNA: TGTGCCAGCAGCTTAGGGACAGGGGGGGAAGGGGTCAATCAGCCCCAGCATTTT.

This clone was found once. This chain connects TRBV11-3 to TRBJ2-5; TRBD2 might be the D (6 bases). CDR3 length equals 14 residues. Per the germline V gene, CDR1 is SGHNT and CDR2 is YENEEA. Trimming took off 6 bases at V and 5 bases at J, with 16 bases between the two ends. CDR3 in DNA: TGTGCCAGCAGTCCCCGGCCGGGGGAGGAGACCCAGTACTTC. This gives the protein CASSPRPGEETQYF.

The chain carries TRBV6-5 and TRBJ1-4; TRBD1 might be the D (5 bases). CDR1 and CDR2 from the germline V gene are MNHEY and SVGAGI. V lost 0 bases, J lost 6 bases, and 11 bases lay in between. The CDR3 is 15 residues long. The CDR3 DNA sequence: TGTGCCAGCAGTTACTCAGGCTGGGGGGATGAAAAACTGTTTTTT. This sequence encodes CASSYSGWGDEKLFF.

The V gene is TRBV19, the J gene TRBJ2-3; TRBD2 might be the D (6 bases). CDR3 size: 18 residues. Trimming left V 7 bases short and J 0 bases short, with 23 bases between. Germline V gene lookup returns CDR1 LNHDA and CDR2 SQIVND (reference sequence). The CDR3 reads CASTTRRGRGISTDTQYF. The CDR3 coding sequence is TGTGCCAGTACCACCCGCCGGGGGAGAGGAATTAGCACAGATACGCAGTATTTT.

This chain connects TRBV30 to TRBJ1-4; TRBD1 is a possible D gene (6 bases). The CDR3 has 17 amino acids. V lost 3 bases and J lost 0, with 17 bases in between. Germline CDR1 and CDR2: GTSNPN and SVGIG (reference sequence). Here the CDR3 reads CAWSHRGRGATNEKLFF. In nucleotides, the CDR3 is TGTGCCTGGAGCCATAGGGGGAGGGGCGCAACTAATGAAAAACTGTTTTTT. The full variable domain, completed using reference TRBV30 and TRBJ1-4, is SQTIHQWPATLVQPVGSPLSLECTVEGTSNPNLYWYRQAAGRGLQLLFYSVGIGQISSEVPQNLSASRPQDRQFILSSKKLLLSDSGFYLCAWSHRGRGATNEKLFFGSGTQLSVL.

The J gene is TRBJ1-6, the V gene TRBV19, with D uncertain. V lost 4 bases to trimming and J lost 0 bases, with 10 bases between them. This CDR3 is 16 amino acids long. Germline lookup yields CDR1 LNHDA and CDR2 SQIVND (reference sequence). CDR3: CASSTERSSYNSPLHF. The CDR3 coding sequence is TGTGCCAGTAGTACCGAGCGGAGCTCCTATAATTCACCCCTCCACTTT.

The rearrangement links TRBV19 to TRBJ2-7, with TRBD1 identical over 10 bases. The junction had 8 bases not matched to a gene; V was cut back by 5 bases and J by 7 bases. This CDR3 region has 14 residues. Germline V gene sequence: CDR1 LNHDA, CDR2 SQIVND (reference sequence). CDR3 protein: CASSPTGGGGEQYF. The CDR3 DNA follows: TGTGCCAGTAGTCCGACAGGGGGCGGAGGAGAGCAGTACTTC.

V gene TRBV6-4 combines with J gene TRBJ1-1, with D unresolved. V was cut by 6 bases and J by 0 bases, with 8 bases left in between. This CDR3 has 13 amino acids. Germline V gene data show CDR1 as MRHNA and CDR2 as SNTAGT. CDR3 sequence (DNA): TGTGCCAGCAGGGCCGGGTTGAACACTGAAGCTTTCTTT. Translating it yields CASRAGLNTEAFF.

The rearrangement joins TRBV18 to TRBJ1-5, with 11 bases fitting TRBD1. Germline assignment: CDR1 KGHSH and CDR2 LQKENI. Trimming removed 6 bases from V and 4 bases from J; junction bases left unmatched: 8. This CDR3 has 16 residues. CDR3 coding DNA: TGTGCCAGCTCCCCCCGGACAGGGGGCCGAAATCAGCCCCAGCATTTT. As protein: CASSPRTGGRNQPQHF.

A remark on this clone: At one end the junction does not follow the germline gene, possibly because of a read error. The V call is TRBV5-4, the J call TRBJ1-1, with 8 bases that match TRBD1. The V gene's germline CDR1 is SGHNT and CDR2 YYREEE (reference sequence). The CDR3 contains 15 residues. The CDR3 DNA follows: TGTGCCAGCAGCTTGCGCACAGGGGGGGACACCGAAGCTTTCTTT. This sequence encodes CASSLRTGGDTEAFF.

This chain uses TRBV30 with TRBJ2-2; 16 nucleotides agree with TRBD2. V trimming: 4 bases; J trimming: 3 bases; junction bases outside the gene matches: 8. Germline CDR1 and CDR2: GTSNPN and SVGIG (reference sequence). This CDR3 has 18 residues. The CDR3 protein is CAWIGGLAGGLYTGELFF. DNA for the CDR3: TGTGCCTGGATCGGGGGACTAGCGGGAGGGCTTTACACCGGGGAGCTGTTTTTT.

The V gene is TRBV7-8, the J gene TRBJ1-5, with D tentatively TRBD1 (6 bases). The CDR3 has 17 amino acids. CDR1 is SGHVS, CDR2 FQNEAQ, per germline. V gave up 2 bases and J gave up 2 bases, with 16 bases separating them. This CDR3 reads CASSLLDRTAGNQPQHF. CDR3 sequence (DNA): TGTGCCAGCAGCTTACTAGACAGGACGGCGGGCAATCAGCCCCAGCATTTT.

The sample holds one count of this clone. V gene TRBV5-6 combines with J gene TRBJ1-2; 12 bases agree with TRBD1. Germline V CDR1 and CDR2: SGHDT, YYEEEE. The CDR3 consists of 19 residues. After removal of 6 bases from V and 5 bases from J, the junction contained 20 bases not matched to a gene. As DNA, the CDR3 is TGTGCCAGCACCGCCCCTCGCGGGACAGGGGGCTCATATGGGTATGGCTACACCTTC. Protein: CASTAPRGTGGSYGYGYTF.

The J gene is TRBJ1-1, the V gene TRBV10-3, with a tentative D call TRBD1 (6 bases). There are 16 residues in the CDR3. The V end was cut by 4 bases, the J end by 7 bases, with 22 bases between. Looked up from germline, CDR1 is ENHRY and CDR2 is SYGVKD. CDR3 bases: TGTGCCATCAGTGCATCCGAGGGGGTTGGTCAGCGTGAAGCTTTCTTT. This codes for CAISASEGVGQREAFF.

This clone has only a few counts. The gene calls are TRBV27 and TRBJ1-2; D is unresolved. Germline V gene data show CDR1 as MNHEY and CDR2 as SMNVEV (reference sequence). Trimming took off 6 bases at V and 1 base at J, with 15 bases between the two ends. The CDR3 is made up of 15 amino acids. In nucleotides, the CDR3 is TGTGCCAGCAGCCCGACGCGATGGAATAACTATGGCTACACCTTC. Amino acid sequence: CASSPTRWNNYGYTF.

The rearrangement joins TRBV7-2 to TRBJ2-7, with D uncertain. The CDR3 length is 16 residues. The germline V and J ends were trimmed by 0 bases and 3 bases, with 15 bases remaining between them. Germline lookup yields CDR1 SGHTA and CDR2 FQGNSA. CDR3 in amino acids: CASSLAPPLVIYEQYF. CDR3 sequence (DNA): TGTGCCAGCAGCTTAGCCCCCCCTTTGGTAATCTACGAGCAGTACTTC.

V usage is TRBV5-4 and J usage is TRBJ2-6; D is undetermined. The CDR3 consists of 17 residues. CDR1 and CDR2 (germline): SGHNT, YYREEE (reference sequence). Trimming shortened V by 7 bases and J by 0 bases, and 17 bases separated the two germline ends. The CDR3 loop is CASARDTSFSGANVLTF. The CDR3 nucleotides are TGTGCCAGCGCCCGAGACACATCGTTCTCTGGGGCCAACGTCCTGACTTTC.

The chain is built from TRBV5-6 and TRBJ1-4, with D tentatively TRBD1 (6 bases). The CDR3 has 18 amino acids. Germline CDR1 SGHDT, CDR2 YYEEEE. Trimming pared 6 bases from V and 2 bases from J, leaving 23 bases between. CDR3 amino acids: CASTTWVQGGRTNEKLFF. CDR3 DNA sequence: TGTGCCAGCACCACTTGGGTACAGGGTGGGCGGACTAATGAAAAACTGTTTTTT.

The chain has TRBV10-3 and TRBJ1-1, with a possible D match to TRBD1 (6 bases). The ends were cut back, 0 bases at V and 7 bases at J, with 15 bases in the middle. Germline V CDR1 and CDR2: ENHRY, SYGVKD. The CDR3 has 15 amino acids. CDR3 in amino acids: CAISESLGGGNEAFF. CDR3 nucleotide sequence: TGTGCCATCAGTGAGTCTTTGGGGGGGGGCAATGAAGCTTTCTTT.

The chain combines TRBV6-5 with TRBJ2-7; weak D call: TRBD2 (7 bases). Germline values: CDR1 MNHEY, CDR2 SVGAGI. With 0 bases removed from V and 6 bases from J, the gap between germline ends came to 18 bases. This CDR3 contains 16 residues. CDR3 nucleotides: TGTGCCAGCAGTTACTCGATGGGAGGGGGGTATGGCGAGCAGTACTTC. It is translated as CASSYSMGGGYGEQYF.

This clone was seen a handful of times. This chain connects TRBV3-1 (or the pseudogene TRBV3-2) to TRBJ2-2; 12 bases agree with TRBD2. With V trimmed by 3 bases and J by 1 base, 0 bases remained unmatched. The CDR3 runs to 16 residues. Germline CDR1 is LGHDT and CDR2 is YNNKEL (reference sequence). The CDR3, as DNA: TGTGCCAGCAGCCAGACTAGCGGGAGGAACACCGGGGAGCTGTTTTTT. Residues: CASSQTSGRNTGELFF.

The rearrangement uses TRBV27 and TRBJ1-2; 8 bases map to TRBD1. The CDR3 has 14 residues. CDR1 is MNHEY, CDR2 SMNVEV, per germline (reference sequence). The J segment lost 4 bases and the V segment lost 4 bases, leaving 5 bases of the junction unmatched. The CDR3 sequence: CASSSGTGRYGYTF. The CDR3 DNA reads as TGTGCCAGCAGTTCCGGGACAGGCCGCTATGGCTACACCTTC.